Below, 32 T cell receptor beta chains from the same sample are listed, as sequenced in a study of cytomegalovirus exposure and HLA in healthy donors. In the PCR, 60 Vbeta and 13 Jbeta primers were used. The data were produced by immunoSEQ multiplex PCR, yet TCRdb's version contains in-frame clones alone and is incomplete. The sample carries more than 95,000 clones, around 85% recorded once. The sequencing sample was made of PBMCs. All receptors derive from a young man in good health and CMV-seropositive.

The chain combines TRBV11-3 with TRBJ2-2; 8 bases line up with TRBD2. CDR3 length: 15 amino acids. The germline V gene encodes CDR1 SGHNT and CDR2 YENEEA. V lost 1 base to trimming and J lost 6 bases; unmatched junction nucleotides: 4. The CDR3 DNA reads as TGTGCCAGCAGCTTAGGAGCGGGGGTGTCCGGGGAGCTGTTTTTT. Amino acids: CASSLGAGVSGELFF.

The rearrangement uses TRBV7-2 and TRBJ1-1; D is unresolved. Germline lookup yields CDR1 SGHTA and CDR2 FQGNSA. The CDR3 has 15 amino acids. Trimming took off 1 base at V and 7 bases at J, with 16 bases between the two ends. The CDR3 DNA is TGTGCCAGCAGCTTAGGGGCAGCTACGCTTAATGAAGCTTTCTTT. This codes for CASSLGAATLNEAFF.

J is TRBJ1-2 and V is TRBV25-1, with 8 bases matching TRBD1. J lost 0 bases, V lost 5 bases, and 14 bases had no gene match. The germline V gene encodes CDR1 MGHDK and CDR2 SYGVNS. This CDR3 has 18 amino acids. DNA for the CDR3: TGTGCCAGCAGTCATAACAGGGGGTCCTCCCCTTCTAACTATGGCTACACCTTC. Residues: CASSHNRGSSPSNYGYTF.

The table lists this clone with a count of one. The chain is built from TRBV6-5 and TRBJ2-7, with a tentative D call TRBD1 (6 bases). The CDR3 has 14 residues. Trimming removed 1 base at V and 5 bases at J, with 12 bases between. The germline CDR1 and CDR2 sequences are MNHEY and SVGAGI. For the CDR3, the DNA is TGTGCCAGCAGTTACTTTACAGGGAGTAACGAGCAGTACTTC. It is translated as CASSYFTGSNEQYF.

This chain links TRBV5-4 with TRBJ2-3, with 7 bases matching TRBD2. The CDR3 has 15 amino acids. Looked up from germline, CDR1 is SGHNT and CDR2 is YYREEE (reference sequence). The J segment lost 2 bases and the V segment lost 4 bases, leaving 7 bases of the junction unmatched. This chain's CDR3 is CASSQAGTYTDTQYF. The CDR3 nucleotides read TGTGCCAGCAGCCAAGCGGGGACTTACACAGATACGCAGTATTTT.

In this sample, this clone turned up once. This rearrangement joins TRBV30 to TRBJ1-6, with TRBD1 matching 8 bases. CDR1 and CDR2 from the germline V gene are GTSNPN and SVGIG (reference sequence). The CDR3 totals 14 residues. V shed 3 bases and J 6 bases; nucleotides not matched to a gene: 4. The CDR3 sequence is CAWSEGQVNSPLHF. The DNA for the CDR3 is TGTGCCTGGAGCGAGGGACAGGTTAATTCACCCCTCCACTTT. Drawing the rest from reference TRBV30 and TRBJ1-6, the complete variable domain is SQTIHQWPATLVQPVGSPLSLECTVEGTSNPNLYWYRQAAGRGLQLLFYSVGIGQISSEVPQNLSASRPQDRQFILSSKKLLLSDSGFYLCAWSEGQVNSPLHFGNGTRLTVT.

The chain carries TRBV5-4 and TRBJ2-5; TRBD1 matches 7 bases. Losses at the gene ends were 4 bases for V and 2 bases for J; bases not matched to a gene: 8. CDR1 SGHNT and CDR2 YYREEE come from the germline V gene (reference sequence). The CDR3 has 15 amino acids. CDR3 sequence (DNA): TGTGCCAGCAGCACGAACAGGGGATCTCAAGAGACCCAGTACTTC. It encodes CASSTNRGSQETQYF.

With respect to this clone: One end of the junction varies from germline; a read error may be responsible. The V gene is TRBV25-1, the J gene TRBJ2-3, with 7 bases aligning to TRBD1. Per germline, CDR1 MGHDK and CDR2 SYGVNS. The CDR3 is 15 residues long. Here the CDR3 DNA reads TGTGCCAGCAGTGAAAGTGGTGGGGTCGGGACAGATTCTTCCTTT. It yields the protein CASSESGGVGTDSSF.

J is TRBJ2-5 and V is TRBV10-3; 7 bases line up with TRBD1. The assigned J gene may be wrong: the sequence end matches TRBJ2-7 better. This CDR3 region has 14 residues. CDR1 is ENHRY, CDR2 SYGVKD, per germline. In nucleotides, the CDR3 is TGTGCCATCAGTGCGGCAGGGGCAGGGGGCGAGCAGTACTTC. Protein: CAISAAGAGGEQYF.

The chain combines TRBV6-1 with TRBJ1-6, with D possibly matching TRBD1 (6 bases). This CDR3 has 15 residues. V was cut by 6 bases and J by 10 bases, with 19 bases left in between. Germline V gene sequence: CDR1 MNHNS, CDR2 SASEGT. The CDR3 DNA reads as TGTGCCAGCAGCCAAGAACAGGGTTGGGAGTCACCCCTCCACTTT. It is translated as CASSQEQGWESPLHF.

There are a few counts of this clone. The V call is TRBV6-1, the J call TRBJ1-1, with 7 bases aligning to TRBD1. The CDR3 totals 11 residues. Germline assignment: CDR1 MNHNS and CDR2 SASEGT. CDR3: CASLRGPKAFF. As DNA, the CDR3 is TGTGCTAGTCTAAGGGGGCCTAAAGCTTTCTTT.

The chain carries TRBV9 and TRBJ1-2; TRBD1 matches at 8 bases. Trimming took 3 bases from V and 1 from J; bases not matched to a gene: 5. Germline assignment: CDR1 SGDLS and CDR2 YYNGEE. This CDR3 contains 15 residues. The CDR3 bases are TGTGCCAGCAGCGGGAGGGACAGGCTTAACTATGGCTACACCTTC. Protein sequence: CASSGRDRLNYGYTF.

The rearrangement uses TRBV29-1 and TRBJ2-7, with 11 bases matching TRBD2. The germline V gene encodes CDR1 SQVTM and CDR2 ANQGSEA. This CDR3 is 16 amino acids long. The trim removed 1 base at V and 4 bases at J, leaving 9 bases unmatched. CDR3 coding DNA: TGCAGCGTTGAAGGGCTAGCGGGAGGCCTCTTTTACGAGCAGTACTTC. It translates to CSVEGLAGGLFYEQYF.

This clone was counted a single time. The J gene is TRBJ2-5, the V gene TRBV27; no definite D call. This CDR3 contains 13 residues. Germline V CDR1 and CDR2: MNHEY, SMNVEV (reference sequence). Trimming removed 4 bases from V and 0 bases from J, with 6 bases in between. In DNA, the CDR3 is TGTGCCAGCAGTTACAGAGACCAAGAGACCCAGTACTTC. This encodes CASSYRDQETQYF.

The chain has TRBV6-5 and TRBJ1-6; no reliable D call. Between the trimmed V and J ends, which lost 2 bases and 6 bases, there was a span of 14 bases. The germline V gene encodes CDR1 MNHEY and CDR2 SVGAGI. The CDR3 length is 16 residues. The CDR3 region has the DNA TGTGCCAGCAGTTACCAAGGAGGTCCCACTAATTCACCCCTCCACTTT. Translating gives CASSYQGGPTNSPLHF.

V and J are TRBV30 and TRBJ1-4; D gene uncertain. The CDR3 length is 13 residues. Trimming left V 1 base short and J 4 bases short, with 7 bases between. Germline lookup yields CDR1 GTSNPN and CDR2 SVGIG (reference sequence). The CDR3 DNA sequence: TGTGCCTGGAGTGGGCAGTATAATGAAAAACTGTTTTTT. Translated: CAWSGQYNEKLFF. Full variable domain (missing parts from reference TRBV30 and TRBJ1-4): SQTIHQWPATLVQPVGSPLSLECTVEGTSNPNLYWYRQAAGRGLQLLFYSVGIGQISSEVPQNLSASRPQDRQFILSSKKLLLSDSGFYLCAWSGQYNEKLFFGSGTQLSVL.

The V call is TRBV7-9, the J call TRBJ2-2, with D tentatively TRBD2 (7 bases). This CDR3 is 16 amino acids long. The germline CDR1 and CDR2 sequences are SEHNR and FQNEAQ (reference sequence). The V end was cut by 5 bases, the J end by 2 bases, with 15 bases between. The DNA of the CDR3 is TGTGCCAGCAGCGCATACAGGGAGGGTAACACCGGGGAGCTGTTTTTT. It encodes CASSAYREGNTGELFF.

The V call is TRBV29-1, the J call TRBJ1-2; maybe TRBD1 (6 bases). CDR1 SQVTM and CDR2 ANQGSEA come from the germline V gene. The CDR3 has 15 residues. Trimming took 0 bases from V and 2 from J, leaving 13 bases between them. The CDR3 sequence is CSVEDRHTGNYGYTF. DNA for the CDR3: TGCAGCGTTGAAGATCGCCATACAGGGAACTATGGCTACACCTTC.

The chain uses TRBV11-2 and TRBJ1-6; D possibly corresponds to TRBD1 (5 bases). V was clipped by 2 bases and J by 7 bases, with 15 bases between them. The CDR3 runs 16 residues. Germline lookup yields CDR1 SGHAT and CDR2 FQNNGV. The DNA of the CDR3 is TGTGCCAGCAGCTTATGGGGGAGGGCGACGAATTCACCCCTCCACTTT. Encoded protein: CASSLWGRATNSPLHF.

This clone is a singleton in its sample. V is TRBV5-4 and J is TRBJ2-7; 10 bases map to TRBD2. V shed 0 bases, J shed 1 base, and the junction held 7 bases outside the gene matches. This CDR3 is 17 amino acids long. Germline CDR1 is SGHNT and CDR2 is YYREEE (reference sequence). For the CDR3, the DNA is TGTGCCAGCAGCTTGGCCTCCCTAGCGGGAGCTTCCTACGAGCAGTACTTC. It yields the protein CASSLASLAGASYEQYF.

Points on this clone: Mismatch with germline at one junction end may stem from a read error. This chain joins TRBV30 and TRBJ2-3; D may be TRBD2 (7 bases). The germline CDR1 and CDR2 sequences are GTSNPN and SVGIG (reference sequence). This CDR3 spans 14 amino acids. CDR3 sequence reads: CAGEGQTSTGTQYF. The CDR3 DNA is TGTGCCGGGGAAGGACAGACTAGCACAGGTACGCAGTATTTT.

The chain has TRBV29-1 and TRBJ2-2; 10 nucleotides align to TRBD1. The junction had 8 bases not matched to a gene; V was cut back by 6 bases and J by 7 bases. The germline gives CDR1 SQVTM, CDR2 ANQGSEA. CDR3 length: 14 amino acids. This chain's CDR3 is CSVTGTGERGELFF. DNA for the CDR3: TGCAGCGTCACCGGGACAGGGGAGCGCGGGGAGCTGTTTTTT.

This clone was seen once. The J gene is TRBJ2-7, the V gene TRBV7-8; D is possibly TRBD1 (6 bases). V was shortened by 4 bases and J by 1 base, with 26 bases between the two germline ends. The CDR3 extends over 19 amino acids. Germline CDR1 SGHVS, CDR2 FQNEAQ. In DNA, the CDR3 is TGTGCCAGCAGCTCGCCCTTCTCGACTGGACAGCTTAAATCCTACGAGCAGTACTTC. The encoded protein is CASSSPFSTGQLKSYEQYF.

The rearrangement joins TRBV11-2 to TRBJ1-1; no clear D. Trimming cost V 2 bases and J 1 base, with 8 bases left between them. CDR3 length: 14 amino acids. Germline V lookup: CDR1 SGHAT, CDR2 FQNNGV. Here the CDR3 DNA reads TGTGCCAGCAGCTTACCTATTTGGAACACTGAAGCTTTCTTT. This encodes CASSLPIWNTEAFF.

This chain joins TRBV5-4 and TRBJ2-7, with TRBD1 matching 8 bases. Germline CDR1 is SGHNT and CDR2 is YYREEE (reference sequence). J gave up 3 bases and V 7 bases, and 12 bases lay outside the gene matches. This CDR3 spans 15 amino acids. The CDR3 here is CASSIGQGFDYEQYF. In nucleotides, the CDR3 is TGTGCCAGCTCCATTGGACAGGGATTCGACTACGAGCAGTACTTC. Full variable domain (remainder filled in from reference TRBV5-4 and TRBJ2-7): ETGVTQSPTHLIKTRGQQVTLRCSSQSGHNTVSWYQQALGQGPQFIFQYYREEENGRGNFPPRFSGLQFPNYSSELNVNALELDDSALYLCASSIGQGFDYEQYFGPGTRLTVT.

CDR3 region: CASSQDWTSIGNEQFF. CDR3 DNA: TGCGCCAGCAGCCAAGATTGGACTTCAATAGGGAATGAGCAGTTCTTC. The V and J genes are TRBV4-3 and TRBJ2-1; a possible D gene is TRBD2 (5 bases). This CDR3 is 16 amino acids long. The V and J ends lost 0 bases and 7 bases respectively, with 16 bases between them. From germline, CDR1 is LGHNA and CDR2 YSLEER.

The chain combines TRBV13 with TRBJ1-1, with a tentative D call TRBD1 (5 bases). Germline V gene sequence: CDR1 PRHDT, CDR2 FYEKMQ (reference sequence). This CDR3 has 16 amino acids. V lost 5 bases, J lost 4 bases, and 20 bases lay in between. CDR3 sequence: CASSRETGGGITEAFF. The CDR3 DNA sequence: TGTGCCAGCAGCAGAGAAACAGGTGGTGGGATCACTGAAGCTTTCTTT.

This chain joins TRBV14 and TRBJ1-2; 7 bases fit TRBD1. The CDR3 length is 16 residues. Trimming at V came to 0 bases and at J to 4 bases, leaving 8 bases not matched to a gene. Germline CDR1 SGHDN, CDR2 FVKESK. The CDR3 region has the DNA TGTGCCAGCAGCCAAGATCAGGACAGGAGTTTCTATGGCTACACCTTC. This encodes CASSQDQDRSFYGYTF. Drawing the rest from reference TRBV14 and TRBJ1-2, the complete variable domain is EAGVTQFPSHSVIEKGQTVTLRCDPISGHDNLYWYRRVMGKEIKFLLHFVKESKQDESGMPNNRFLAERTGGTYSTLKVQPAELEDSGVYFCASSQDQDRSFYGYTFGSGTRLTVV.

The chain links TRBV5-4 to TRBJ2-5; 10 bases are shared with TRBD2. The CDR3 sequence is 14 residues long. V shed 3 bases and J 5 bases; nucleotides not matched to a gene: 4. The germline gives CDR1 SGHNT, CDR2 YYREEE (reference sequence). The CDR3 spells CASSSGLAEETQYF. In DNA form, the CDR3 reads TGTGCCAGCAGCTCCGGACTAGCGGAGGAGACCCAGTACTTC. Full variable domain (rest looked up from reference TRBV5-4 and TRBJ2-5): ETGVTQSPTHLIKTRGQQVTLRCSSQSGHNTVSWYQQALGQGPQFIFQYYREEENGRGNFPPRFSGLQFPNYSSELNVNALELDDSALYLCASSSGLAEETQYFGPGTRLLVL.

This rearrangement joins TRBV5-1 to TRBJ2-7, with D perhaps matching TRBD2 (5 bases). The V gene's germline CDR1 is SGHRS and CDR2 YFSETQ. V shed 0 bases and J shed 6 bases, with 16 bases lying between them. The CDR3 runs 15 residues. The CDR3 coding sequence is TGCGCCAGCAGCTTGGCCATAGGTGATGCGGGCGAGCAGTACTTC. Translated: CASSLAIGDAGEQYF.

This chain joins TRBV7-2 and TRBJ1-3, with unresolved D. CDR1 SGHTA and CDR2 FQGNSA come from the germline V gene. Deletions cut 3 bases from V and 0 bases from J, with 12 bases between. The CDR3 is 16 amino acids. CDR3 sequence: CASSLSHSFSGNTIYF. CDR3 DNA: TGTGCCAGCAGCTTGAGTCATTCTTTCTCTGGAAACACCATATATTTT.

In its sample, this clone was seen a few times. This rearrangement joins TRBV7-8 to TRBJ1-3; possibly TRBD1 for D (6 bases). The V end lost 6 bases, the J end lost 5 bases, and 11 bases lay between the germline ends. The germline CDR1 and CDR2 sequences are SGHVS and FQNEAQ. The CDR3 is made up of 13 amino acids. CDR3 nucleotide sequence: TGTGCCAGCAGACAGGGTTCGAGAAACACCATATATTTT. Translating it yields CASRQGSRNTIYF.